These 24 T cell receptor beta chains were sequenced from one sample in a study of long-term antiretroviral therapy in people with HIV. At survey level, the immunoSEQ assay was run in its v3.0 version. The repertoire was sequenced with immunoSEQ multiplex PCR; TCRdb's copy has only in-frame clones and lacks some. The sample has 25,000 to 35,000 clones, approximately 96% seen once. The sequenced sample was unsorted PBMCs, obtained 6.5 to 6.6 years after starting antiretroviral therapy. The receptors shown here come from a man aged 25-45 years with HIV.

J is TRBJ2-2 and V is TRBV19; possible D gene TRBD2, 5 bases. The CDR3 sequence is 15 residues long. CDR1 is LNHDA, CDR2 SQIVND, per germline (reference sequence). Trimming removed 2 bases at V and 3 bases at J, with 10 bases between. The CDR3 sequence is CASSIRRGYTGELFF. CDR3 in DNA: TGTGCCAGTAGTATAAGGCGAGGGTACACCGGGGAGCTGTTTTTT.

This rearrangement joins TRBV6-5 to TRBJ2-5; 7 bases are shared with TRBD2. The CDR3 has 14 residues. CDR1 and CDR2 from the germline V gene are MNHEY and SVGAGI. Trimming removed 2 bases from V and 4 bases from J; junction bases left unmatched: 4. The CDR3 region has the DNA TGTGCCAGCAGTTACGGCGGGACTATAGAGACCCAGTACTTC. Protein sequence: CASSYGGTIETQYF.

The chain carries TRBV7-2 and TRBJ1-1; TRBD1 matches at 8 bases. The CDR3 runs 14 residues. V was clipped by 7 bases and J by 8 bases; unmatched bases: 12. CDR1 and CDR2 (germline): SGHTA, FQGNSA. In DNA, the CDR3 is TGTGCCAGCACCTTTTGGACAGGGATCGGAGAAGCTTTCTTT. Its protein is CASTFWTGIGEAFF.

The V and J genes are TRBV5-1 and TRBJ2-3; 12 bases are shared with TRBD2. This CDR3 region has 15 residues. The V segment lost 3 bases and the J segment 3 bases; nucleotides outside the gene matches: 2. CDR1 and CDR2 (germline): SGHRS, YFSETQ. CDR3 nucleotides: TGCGCCAGCAGCTCCGGACTAGCGGGGACAGATACGCAGTATTTT. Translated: CASSSGLAGTDTQYF.

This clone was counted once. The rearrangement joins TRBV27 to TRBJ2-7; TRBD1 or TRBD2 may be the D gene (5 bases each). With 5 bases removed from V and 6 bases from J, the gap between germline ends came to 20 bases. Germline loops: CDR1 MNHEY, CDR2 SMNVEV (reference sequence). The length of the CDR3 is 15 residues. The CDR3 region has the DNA TGTGCCAGCAGTGCTATCACCGGGACGCACGCCGAGCAGTACTTC. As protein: CASSAITGTHAEQYF.

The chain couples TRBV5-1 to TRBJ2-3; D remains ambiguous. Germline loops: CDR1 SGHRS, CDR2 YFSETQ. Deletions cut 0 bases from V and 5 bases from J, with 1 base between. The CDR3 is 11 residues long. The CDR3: CASSLEDTQYF. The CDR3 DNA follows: TGCGCCAGCAGCTTGGAAGATACGCAGTATTTT.

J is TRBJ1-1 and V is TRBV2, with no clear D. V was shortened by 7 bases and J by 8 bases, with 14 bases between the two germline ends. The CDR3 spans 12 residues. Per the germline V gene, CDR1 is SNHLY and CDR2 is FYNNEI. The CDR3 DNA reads TGTGCCAGCACTGAGTTACGACCCGAAGCTTTCTTT. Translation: CASTELRPEAFF.

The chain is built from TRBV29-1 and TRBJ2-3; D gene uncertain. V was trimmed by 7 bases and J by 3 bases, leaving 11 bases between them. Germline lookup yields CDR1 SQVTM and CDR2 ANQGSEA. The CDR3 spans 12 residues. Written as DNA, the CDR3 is TGCAGCGCTACCTTTGGGACAGATACGCAGTATTTT. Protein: CSATFGTDTQYF.

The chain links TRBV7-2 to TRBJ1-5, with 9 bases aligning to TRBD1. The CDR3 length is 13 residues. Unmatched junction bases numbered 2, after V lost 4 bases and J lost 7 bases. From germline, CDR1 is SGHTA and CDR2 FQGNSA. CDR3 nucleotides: TGTGCCAGCAGCTGGGACAGGGACCAGCCCCAGCATTTT. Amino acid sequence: CASSWDRDQPQHF.

The chain's CDR3 is CASSSPKGGSQLKGYTF. CDR3 bases: TGTGCCAGCAGCTCGCCTAAGGGGGGTAGTCAACTTAAAGGCTACACCTTC. V is TRBV9 and J is TRBJ1-2; tentatively, D is TRBD1 (6 bases). Per germline, CDR1 SGDLS and CDR2 YYNGEE. The CDR3 loop spans 17 amino acids. The germline V and J ends were trimmed by 4 bases and 8 bases, with 27 bases remaining between them.

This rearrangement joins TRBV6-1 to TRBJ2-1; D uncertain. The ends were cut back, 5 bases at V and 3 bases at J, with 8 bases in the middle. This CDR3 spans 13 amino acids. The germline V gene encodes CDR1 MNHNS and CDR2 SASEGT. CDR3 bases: TGTGCCAGCAGTAATGAGCGCTACAATGAGCAGTTCTTC. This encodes CASSNERYNEQFF.

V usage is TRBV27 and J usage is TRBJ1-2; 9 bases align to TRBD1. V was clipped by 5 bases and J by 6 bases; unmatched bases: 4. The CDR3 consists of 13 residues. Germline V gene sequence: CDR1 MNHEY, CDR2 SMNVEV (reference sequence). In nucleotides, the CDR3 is TGTGCCAGCAGTCCCGGACAGGGGAATGGCTACACCTTC. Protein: CASSPGQGNGYTF.

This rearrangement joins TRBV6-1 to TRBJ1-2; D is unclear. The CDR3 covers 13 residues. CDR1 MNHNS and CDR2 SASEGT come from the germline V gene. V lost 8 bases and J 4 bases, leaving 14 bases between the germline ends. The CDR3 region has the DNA TGTGCCAGCTCCGTTTCGAGGACCTATGGCTACACCTTC. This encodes CASSVSRTYGYTF.

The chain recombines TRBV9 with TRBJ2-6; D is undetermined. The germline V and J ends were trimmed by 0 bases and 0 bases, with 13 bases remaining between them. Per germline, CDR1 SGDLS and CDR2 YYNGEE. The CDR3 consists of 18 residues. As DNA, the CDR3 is TGTGCCAGCAGCGTAGAAGTACAGAAAGACTCTGGGGCCAACGTCCTGACTTTC. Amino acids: CASSVEVQKDSGANVLTF.

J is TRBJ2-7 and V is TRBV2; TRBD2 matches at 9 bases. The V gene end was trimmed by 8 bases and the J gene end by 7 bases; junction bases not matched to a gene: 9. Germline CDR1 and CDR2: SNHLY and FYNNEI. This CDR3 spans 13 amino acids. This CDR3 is CASVGGGAREQYF. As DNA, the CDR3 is TGTGCCAGCGTGGGCGGGGGGGCGAGAGAGCAGTACTTC.

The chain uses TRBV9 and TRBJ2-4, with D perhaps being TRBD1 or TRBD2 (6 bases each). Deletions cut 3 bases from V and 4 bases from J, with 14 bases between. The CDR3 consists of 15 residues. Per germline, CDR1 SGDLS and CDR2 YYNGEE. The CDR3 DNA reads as TGTGCCAGCAGCGCCGAAGGAGGGGGTAAAAACATTCAGTACTTC. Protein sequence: CASSAEGGGKNIQYF. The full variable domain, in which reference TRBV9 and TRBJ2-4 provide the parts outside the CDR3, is DSGVTQTPKHLITATGQRVTLRCSPRSGDLSVYWYQQSLDQGLQFLIQYYNGEERAKGNILERFSAQQFPDLHSELNLSSLELGDSALYFCASSAEGGGKNIQYFGAGTRLSVL.

CDR3 DNA sequence: TGCGCCAGCAGCCAGGGAGGGGCGGGAGATACGCAGTATTTT. Amino acids: CASSQGGAGDTQYF. This chain joins TRBV4-3 and TRBJ2-3, with TRBD2 matching 7 bases. This CDR3 comprises 14 residues. CDR1 and CDR2 (germline): LGHNA, YSLEER. Unmatched junction bases numbered 5, after V lost 3 bases and J lost 5 bases.

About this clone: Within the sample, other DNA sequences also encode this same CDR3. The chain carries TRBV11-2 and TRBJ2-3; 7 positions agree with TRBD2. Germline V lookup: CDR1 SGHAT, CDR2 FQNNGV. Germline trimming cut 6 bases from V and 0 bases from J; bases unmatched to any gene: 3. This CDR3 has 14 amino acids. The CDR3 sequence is CASSLGGSTDTQYF. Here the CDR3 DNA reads TGTGCCAGCAGTCTGGGGGGGAGCACAGATACGCAGTATTTT.

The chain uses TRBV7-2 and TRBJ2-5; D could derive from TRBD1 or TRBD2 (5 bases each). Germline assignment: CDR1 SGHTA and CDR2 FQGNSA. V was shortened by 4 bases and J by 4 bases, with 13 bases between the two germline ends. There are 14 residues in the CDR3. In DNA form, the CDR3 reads TGTGCCAGCAGCTACGGGCTGAGGGGAGAGACCCAGTACTTC. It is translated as CASSYGLRGETQYF.

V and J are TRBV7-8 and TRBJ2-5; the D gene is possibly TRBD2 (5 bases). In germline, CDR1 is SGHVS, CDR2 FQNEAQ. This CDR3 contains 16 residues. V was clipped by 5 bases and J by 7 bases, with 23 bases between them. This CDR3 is CASSLEISAAVGTQYF. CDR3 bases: TGTGCCAGCAGCCTAGAGATTAGCGCAGCCGTGGGGACCCAGTACTTC.

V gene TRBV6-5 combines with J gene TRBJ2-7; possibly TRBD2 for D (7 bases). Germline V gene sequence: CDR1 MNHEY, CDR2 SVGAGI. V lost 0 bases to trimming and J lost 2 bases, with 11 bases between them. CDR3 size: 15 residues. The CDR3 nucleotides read TGTGCCAGCAGTTACTCCCGGGGGGCAACCTACGAGCAGTACTTC. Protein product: CASSYSRGATYEQYF.

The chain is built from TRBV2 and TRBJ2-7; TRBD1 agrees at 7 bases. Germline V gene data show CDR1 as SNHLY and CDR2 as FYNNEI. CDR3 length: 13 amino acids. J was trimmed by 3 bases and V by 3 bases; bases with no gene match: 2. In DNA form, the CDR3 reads TGTGCCAGCAGTGAGAGGGGGCTCTACGAGCAGTACTTC. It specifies CASSERGLYEQYF.

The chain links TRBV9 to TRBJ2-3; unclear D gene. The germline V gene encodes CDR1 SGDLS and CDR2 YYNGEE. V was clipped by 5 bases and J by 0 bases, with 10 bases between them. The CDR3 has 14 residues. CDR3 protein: CASSPFGSTDTQYF. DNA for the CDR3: TGTGCCAGCAGTCCTTTCGGAAGCACAGATACGCAGTATTTT.

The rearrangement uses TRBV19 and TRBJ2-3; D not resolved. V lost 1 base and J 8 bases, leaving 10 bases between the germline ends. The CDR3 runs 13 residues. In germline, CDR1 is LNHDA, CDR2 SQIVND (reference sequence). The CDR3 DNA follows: TGTGCCAGTAGTATAGTTCTGGCCGGTACGCAGTATTTT. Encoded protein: CASSIVLAGTQYF.